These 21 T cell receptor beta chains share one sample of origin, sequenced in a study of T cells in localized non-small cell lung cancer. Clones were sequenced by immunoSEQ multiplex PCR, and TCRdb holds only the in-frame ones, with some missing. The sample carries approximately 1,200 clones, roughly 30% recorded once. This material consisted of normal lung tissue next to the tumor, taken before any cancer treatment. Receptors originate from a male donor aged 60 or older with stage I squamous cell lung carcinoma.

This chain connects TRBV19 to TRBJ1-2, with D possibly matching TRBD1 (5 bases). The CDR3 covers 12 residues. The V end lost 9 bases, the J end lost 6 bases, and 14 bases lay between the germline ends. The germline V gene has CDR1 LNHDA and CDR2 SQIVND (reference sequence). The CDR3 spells CASEGQGHGYTF. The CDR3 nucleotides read TGTGCCAGCGAGGGGCAGGGTCATGGCTACACCTTC.

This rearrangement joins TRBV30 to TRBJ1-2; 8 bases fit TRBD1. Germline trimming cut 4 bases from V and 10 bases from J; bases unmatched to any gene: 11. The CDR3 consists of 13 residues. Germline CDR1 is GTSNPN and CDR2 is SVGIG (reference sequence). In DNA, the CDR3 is TGTGCCTGGAACTTACGGGACAGGCGGGACTACACCTTC. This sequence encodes CAWNLRDRRDYTF.

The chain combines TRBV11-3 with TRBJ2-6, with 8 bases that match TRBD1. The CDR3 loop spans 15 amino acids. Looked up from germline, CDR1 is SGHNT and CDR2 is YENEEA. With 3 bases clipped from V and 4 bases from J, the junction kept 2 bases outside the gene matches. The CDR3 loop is CASSFRGPGANVLTF. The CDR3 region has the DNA TGTGCCAGCAGCTTCAGGGGGCCCGGGGCCAACGTCCTGACTTTC.

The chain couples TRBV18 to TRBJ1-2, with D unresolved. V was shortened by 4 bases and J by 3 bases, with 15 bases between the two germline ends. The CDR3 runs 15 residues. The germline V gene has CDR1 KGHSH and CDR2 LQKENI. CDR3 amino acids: CASSLSSEGYYGYTF. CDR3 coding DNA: TGTGCCAGCTCACTTTCCTCGGAAGGCTACTATGGCTACACCTTC. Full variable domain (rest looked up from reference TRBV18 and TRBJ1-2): NAGVMQNPRHLVRRRGQEARLRCSPMKGHSHVYWYRQLPEEGLKFMVYLQKENIIDESGMPKERFSAEFPKEGPSILRIQQVVRGDSAAYFCASSLSSEGYYGYTFGSGTRLTVV.

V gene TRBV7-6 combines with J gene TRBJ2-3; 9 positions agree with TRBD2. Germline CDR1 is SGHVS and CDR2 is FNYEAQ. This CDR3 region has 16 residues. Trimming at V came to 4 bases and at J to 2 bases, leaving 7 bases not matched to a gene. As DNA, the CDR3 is TGTGCCAGCAGCTGGCAGACTAGCGGTGCCACAGATACGCAGTATTTT. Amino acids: CASSWQTSGATDTQYF.

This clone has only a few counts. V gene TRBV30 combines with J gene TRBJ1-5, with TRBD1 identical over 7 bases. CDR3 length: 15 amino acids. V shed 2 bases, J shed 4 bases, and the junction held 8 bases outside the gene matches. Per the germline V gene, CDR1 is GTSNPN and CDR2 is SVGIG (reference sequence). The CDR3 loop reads CAWSRTGRLNQPQHF. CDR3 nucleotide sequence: TGTGCCTGGAGTAGGACAGGACGCTTGAATCAGCCCCAGCATTTT. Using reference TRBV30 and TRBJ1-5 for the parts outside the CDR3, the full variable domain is SQTIHQWPATLVQPVGSPLSLECTVEGTSNPNLYWYRQAAGRGLQLLFYSVGIGQISSEVPQNLSASRPQDRQFILSSKKLLLSDSGFYLCAWSRTGRLNQPQHFGDGTRLSIL.

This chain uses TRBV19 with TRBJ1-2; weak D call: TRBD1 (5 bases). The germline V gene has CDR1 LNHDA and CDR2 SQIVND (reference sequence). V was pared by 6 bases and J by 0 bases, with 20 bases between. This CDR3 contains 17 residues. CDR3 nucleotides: TGTGCCAGTAGGGGGACGGGTCGAGGGCTGGCTAACTATGGCTACACCTTC. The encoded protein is CASRGTGRGLANYGYTF.

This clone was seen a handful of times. CDR3: CASSSSGDEQYF. CDR3 nucleotide sequence: TGTGCCAGTAGTTCTAGCGGAGACGAGCAGTACTTC. The chain combines TRBV19 with TRBJ2-7; 7 bases are a match to TRBD2. Germline loops: CDR1 LNHDA, CDR2 SQIVND (reference sequence). V trimming: 5 bases; J trimming: 5 bases; junction bases outside the gene matches: 3. The CDR3 is 12 amino acids.

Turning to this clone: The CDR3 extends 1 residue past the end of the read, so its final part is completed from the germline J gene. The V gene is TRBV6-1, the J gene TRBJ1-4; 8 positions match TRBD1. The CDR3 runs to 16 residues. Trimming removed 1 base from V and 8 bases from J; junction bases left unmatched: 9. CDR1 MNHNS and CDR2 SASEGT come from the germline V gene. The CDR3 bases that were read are TGTGCCAGCAGTGAAGGATTTAGGACAGGGAAGGAAAAACTGTTT. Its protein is CASSEGFRTGKEKLF. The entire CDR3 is CASSEGFRTGKEKLFF.

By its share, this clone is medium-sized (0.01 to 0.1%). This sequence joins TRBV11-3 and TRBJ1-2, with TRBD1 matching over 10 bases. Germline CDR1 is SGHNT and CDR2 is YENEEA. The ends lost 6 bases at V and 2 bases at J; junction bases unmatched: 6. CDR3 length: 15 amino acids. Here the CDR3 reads CASSPTGGRNYGYTF. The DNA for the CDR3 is TGTGCCAGCAGTCCGACAGGGGGCCGGAACTATGGCTACACCTTC.

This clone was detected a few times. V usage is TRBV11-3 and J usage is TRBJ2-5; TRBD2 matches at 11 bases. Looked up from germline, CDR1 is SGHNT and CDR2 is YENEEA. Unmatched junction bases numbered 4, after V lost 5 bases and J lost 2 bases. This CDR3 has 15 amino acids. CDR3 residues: CASSQRLAGQETQYF. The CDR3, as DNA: TGTGCCAGCAGCCAACGACTAGCGGGACAAGAGACCCAGTACTTC.

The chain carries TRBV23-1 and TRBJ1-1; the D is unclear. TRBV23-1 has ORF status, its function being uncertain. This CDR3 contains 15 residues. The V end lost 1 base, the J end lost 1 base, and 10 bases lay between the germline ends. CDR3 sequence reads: CASSQWKAWNTEAFF. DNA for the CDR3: TGCGCCAGCAGTCAATGGAAGGCCTGGAACACTGAAGCTTTCTTT.

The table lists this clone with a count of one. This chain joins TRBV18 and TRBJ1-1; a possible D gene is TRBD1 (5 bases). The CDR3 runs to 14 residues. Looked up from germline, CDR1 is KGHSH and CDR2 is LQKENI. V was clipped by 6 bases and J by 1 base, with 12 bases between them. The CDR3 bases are TGTGCCAGCTCCGCGGGGGGAGGGAACACTGAAGCTTTCTTT. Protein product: CASSAGGGNTEAFF.

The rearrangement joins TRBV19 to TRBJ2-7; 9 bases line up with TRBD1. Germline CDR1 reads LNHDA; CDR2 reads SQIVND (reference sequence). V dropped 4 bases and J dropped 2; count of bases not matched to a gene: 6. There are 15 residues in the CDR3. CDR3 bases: TGTGCCAGTAGTAGTCGGGACAGGGCTACCTACGAGCAGTACTTC. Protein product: CASSSRDRATYEQYF.

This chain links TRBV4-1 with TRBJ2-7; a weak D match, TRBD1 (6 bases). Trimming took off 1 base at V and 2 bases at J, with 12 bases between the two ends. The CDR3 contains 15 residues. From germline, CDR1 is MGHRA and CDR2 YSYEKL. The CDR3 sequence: CASSQGTDLTYEQYF. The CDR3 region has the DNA TGCGCCAGCAGCCAAGGGACAGACCTAACCTACGAGCAGTACTTC.

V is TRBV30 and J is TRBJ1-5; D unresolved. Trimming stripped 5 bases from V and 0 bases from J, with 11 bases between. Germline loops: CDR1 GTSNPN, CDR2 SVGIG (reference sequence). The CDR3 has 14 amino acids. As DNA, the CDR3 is TGTGCCTGGGGGAGGCCTTATAGCAATCAGCCCCAGCATTTT. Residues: CAWGRPYSNQPQHF.

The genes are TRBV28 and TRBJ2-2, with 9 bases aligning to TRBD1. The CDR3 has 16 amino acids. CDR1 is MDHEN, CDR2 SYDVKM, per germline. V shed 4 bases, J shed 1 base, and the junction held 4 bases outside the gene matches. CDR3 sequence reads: CASSWTGAKNTGELFF. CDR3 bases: TGTGCCAGCAGTTGGACAGGGGCCAAGAACACCGGGGAGCTGTTTTTT.

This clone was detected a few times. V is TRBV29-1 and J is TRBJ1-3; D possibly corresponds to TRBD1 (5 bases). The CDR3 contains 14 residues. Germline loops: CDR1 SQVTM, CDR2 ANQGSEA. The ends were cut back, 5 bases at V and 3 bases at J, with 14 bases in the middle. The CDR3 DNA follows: TGCAGCGTTTTAGACAGCTGGGATGGAAACACCATATATTTT. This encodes CSVLDSWDGNTIYF.

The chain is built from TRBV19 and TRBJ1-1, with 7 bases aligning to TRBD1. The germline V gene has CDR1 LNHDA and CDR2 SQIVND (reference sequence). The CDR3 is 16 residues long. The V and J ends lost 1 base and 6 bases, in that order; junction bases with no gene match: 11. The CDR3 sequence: CASSIVAQGGVSEAFF. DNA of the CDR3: TGTGCCAGTAGTATAGTAGCTCAGGGGGGTGTCTCTGAAGCTTTCTTT.

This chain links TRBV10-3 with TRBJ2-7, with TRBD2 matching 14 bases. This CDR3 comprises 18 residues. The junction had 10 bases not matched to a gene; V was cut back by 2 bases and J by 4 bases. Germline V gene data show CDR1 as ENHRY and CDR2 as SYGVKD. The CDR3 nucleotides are TGTGCCATCAGTGAGCCCTCGGGGACTAGCGGGAGTAAATACGAGCAGTACTTC. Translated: CAISEPSGTSGSKYEQYF.

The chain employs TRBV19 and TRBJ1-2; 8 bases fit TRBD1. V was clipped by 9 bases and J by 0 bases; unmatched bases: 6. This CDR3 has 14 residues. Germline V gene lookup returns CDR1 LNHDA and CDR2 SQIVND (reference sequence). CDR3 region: CASLDREPNYGYTF. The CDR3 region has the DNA TGTGCCAGCCTGGACAGGGAACCTAACTATGGCTACACCTTC.